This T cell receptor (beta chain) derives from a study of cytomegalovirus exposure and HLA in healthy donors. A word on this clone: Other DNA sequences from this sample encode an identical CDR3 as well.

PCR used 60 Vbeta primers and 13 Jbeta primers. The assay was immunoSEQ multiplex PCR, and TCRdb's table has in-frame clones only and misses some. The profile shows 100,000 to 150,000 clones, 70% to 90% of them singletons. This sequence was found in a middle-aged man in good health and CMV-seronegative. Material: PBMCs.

The chain's CDR3 is CASSVDRADTQYF. The CDR3 DNA reads TGTGCCAGCAGCGTGGACAGGGCAGATACGCAGTATTTT. This chain connects TRBV9 to TRBJ2-3, with 8 bases lining up with TRBD1. This CDR3 is built from 13 residues. V was pared by 2 bases and J by 4 bases, with 0 bases of the junction left unmatched. From germline, CDR1 is SGDLS and CDR2 YYNGEE. Full variable domain (rest looked up from reference TRBV9 and TRBJ2-3): DSGVTQTPKHLITATGQRVTLRCSPRSGDLSVYWYQQSLDQGLQFLIQYYNGEERAKGNILERFSAQQFPDLHSELNLSSLELGDSALYFCASSVDRADTQYFGPGTRLTVL.